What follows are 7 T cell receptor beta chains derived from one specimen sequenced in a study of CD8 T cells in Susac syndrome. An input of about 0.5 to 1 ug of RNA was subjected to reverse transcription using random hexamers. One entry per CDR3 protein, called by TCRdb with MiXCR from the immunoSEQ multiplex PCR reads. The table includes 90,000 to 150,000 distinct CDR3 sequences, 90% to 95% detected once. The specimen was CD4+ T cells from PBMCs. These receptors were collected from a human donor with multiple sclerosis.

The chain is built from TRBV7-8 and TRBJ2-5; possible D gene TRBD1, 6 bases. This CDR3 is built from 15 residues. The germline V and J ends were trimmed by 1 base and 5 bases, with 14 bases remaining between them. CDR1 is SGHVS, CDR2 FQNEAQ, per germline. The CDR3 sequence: CASSLGTAVVETQYF. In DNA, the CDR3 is TGTGCCAGCAGCTTAGGGACAGCCGTGGTGGAGACCCAGTACTTC.

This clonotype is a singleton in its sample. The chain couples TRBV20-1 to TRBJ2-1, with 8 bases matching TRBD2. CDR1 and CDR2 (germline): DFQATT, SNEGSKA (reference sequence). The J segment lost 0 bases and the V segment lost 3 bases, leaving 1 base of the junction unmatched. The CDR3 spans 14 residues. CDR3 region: CSASGGGSYNEQFF. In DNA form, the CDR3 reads TGCAGTGCTAGCGGGGGGGGCTCCTACAATGAGCAGTTCTTC.

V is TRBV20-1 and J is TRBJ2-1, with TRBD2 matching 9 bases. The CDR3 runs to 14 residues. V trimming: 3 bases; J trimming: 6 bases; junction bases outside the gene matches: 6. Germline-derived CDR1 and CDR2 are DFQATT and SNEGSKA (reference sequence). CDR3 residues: CSASLRGGFNEQFF. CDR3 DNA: TGCAGTGCTAGCTTGCGGGGGGGTTTCAATGAGCAGTTCTTC.

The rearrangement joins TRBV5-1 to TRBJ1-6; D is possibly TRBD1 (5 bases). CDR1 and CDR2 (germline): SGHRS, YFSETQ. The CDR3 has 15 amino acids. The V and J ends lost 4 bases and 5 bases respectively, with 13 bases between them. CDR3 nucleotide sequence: TGCGCCAGCAGCCCGGACATGTTCGATAATTCACCCCTCCACTTT. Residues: CASSPDMFDNSPLHF.

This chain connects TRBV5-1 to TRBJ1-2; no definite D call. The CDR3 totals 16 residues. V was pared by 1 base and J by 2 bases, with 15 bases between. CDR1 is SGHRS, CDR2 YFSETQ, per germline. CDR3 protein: CASSLSPADPNYGYTF. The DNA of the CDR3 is TGCGCCAGCAGCTTGTCGCCAGCCGACCCAAACTATGGCTACACCTTC.

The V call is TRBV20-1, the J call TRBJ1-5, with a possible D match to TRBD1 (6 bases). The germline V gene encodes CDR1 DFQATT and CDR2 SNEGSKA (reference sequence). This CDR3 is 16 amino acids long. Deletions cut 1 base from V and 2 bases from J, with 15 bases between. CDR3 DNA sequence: TGCAGTGCTAGAGTACGGGGCAGGGGTGGCAATCAGCCCCAGCATTTT. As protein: CSARVRGRGGNQPQHF.

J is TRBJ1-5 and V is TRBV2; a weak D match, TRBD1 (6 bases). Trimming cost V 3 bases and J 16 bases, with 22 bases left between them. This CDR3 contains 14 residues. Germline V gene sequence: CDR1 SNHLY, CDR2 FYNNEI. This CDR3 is CASSDEGGYSRRHF. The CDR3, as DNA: TGTGCCAGCAGTGATGAGGGGGGTTACTCTCGTCGACATTTT.